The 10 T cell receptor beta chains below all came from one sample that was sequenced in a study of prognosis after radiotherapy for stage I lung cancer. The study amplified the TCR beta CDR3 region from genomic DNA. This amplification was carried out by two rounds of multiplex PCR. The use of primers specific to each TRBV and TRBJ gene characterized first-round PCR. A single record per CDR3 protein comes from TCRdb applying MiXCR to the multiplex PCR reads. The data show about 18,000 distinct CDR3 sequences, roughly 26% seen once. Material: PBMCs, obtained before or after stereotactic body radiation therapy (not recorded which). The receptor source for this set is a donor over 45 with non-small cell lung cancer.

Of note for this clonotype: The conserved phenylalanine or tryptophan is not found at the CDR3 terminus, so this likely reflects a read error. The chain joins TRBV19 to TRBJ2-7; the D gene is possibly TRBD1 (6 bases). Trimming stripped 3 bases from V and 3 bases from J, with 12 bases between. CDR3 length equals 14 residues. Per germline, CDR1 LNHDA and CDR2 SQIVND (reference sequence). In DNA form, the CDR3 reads TGTGCCAGTAGTATCGGGACATGGGGCTACGAGCAGTACTCC. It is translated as CASSIGTWGYEQYS.

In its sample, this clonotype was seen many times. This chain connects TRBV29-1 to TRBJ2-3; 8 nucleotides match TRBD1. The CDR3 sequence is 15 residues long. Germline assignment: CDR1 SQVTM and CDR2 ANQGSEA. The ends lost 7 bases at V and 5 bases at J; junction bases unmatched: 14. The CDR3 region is CSADPGQGVGDTQYF. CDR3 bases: TGCAGCGCCGATCCCGGACAGGGTGTGGGAGATACGCAGTATTTT.

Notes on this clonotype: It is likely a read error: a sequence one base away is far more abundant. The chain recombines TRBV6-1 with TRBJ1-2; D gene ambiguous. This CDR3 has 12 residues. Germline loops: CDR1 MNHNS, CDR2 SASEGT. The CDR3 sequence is CASSYQNYAYTF. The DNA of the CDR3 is TGTGCCAGCAGTTACCAAAACTATGCCTACACCTTC.

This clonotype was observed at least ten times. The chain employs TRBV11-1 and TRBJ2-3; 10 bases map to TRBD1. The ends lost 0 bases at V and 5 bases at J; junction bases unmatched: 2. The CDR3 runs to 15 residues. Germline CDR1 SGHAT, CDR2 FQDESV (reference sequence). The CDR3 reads CASSLAGQGQDTQYF. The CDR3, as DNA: TGTGCCAGCAGCTTAGCGGGACAGGGGCAAGATACGCAGTATTTT.

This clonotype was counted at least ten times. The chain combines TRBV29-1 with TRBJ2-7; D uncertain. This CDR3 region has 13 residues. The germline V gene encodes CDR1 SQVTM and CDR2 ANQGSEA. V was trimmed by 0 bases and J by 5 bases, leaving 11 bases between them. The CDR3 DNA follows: TGCAGCGTTGAAGATCCACGGGTTCACGAGCAGTACTTC. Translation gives CSVEDPRVHEQYF.

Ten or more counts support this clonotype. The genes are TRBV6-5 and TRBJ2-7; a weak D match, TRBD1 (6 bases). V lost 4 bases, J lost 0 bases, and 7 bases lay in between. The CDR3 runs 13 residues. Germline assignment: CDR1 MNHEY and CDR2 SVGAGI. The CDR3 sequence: CASSWTDSYEQYF. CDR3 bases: TGTGCCAGCAGTTGGACAGACTCCTACGAGCAGTACTTC.

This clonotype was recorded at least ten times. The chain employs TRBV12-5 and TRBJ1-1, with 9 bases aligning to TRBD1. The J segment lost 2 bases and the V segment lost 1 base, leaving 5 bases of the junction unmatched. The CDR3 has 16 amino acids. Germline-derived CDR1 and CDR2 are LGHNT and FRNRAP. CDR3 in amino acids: CASGLDTGGLNTEAFF. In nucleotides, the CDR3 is TGTGCTAGTGGTTTGGATACAGGGGGCCTTAACACTGAAGCTTTCTTT. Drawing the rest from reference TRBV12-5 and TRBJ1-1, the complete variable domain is DARVTQTPRHKVTEMGQEVTMRCQPILGHNTVFWYRQTMMQGLELLAYFRNRAPLDDSGMPKDRFSAEMPDATLATLKIQPSEPRDSAVYFCASGLDTGGLNTEAFFGQGTRLTVV.

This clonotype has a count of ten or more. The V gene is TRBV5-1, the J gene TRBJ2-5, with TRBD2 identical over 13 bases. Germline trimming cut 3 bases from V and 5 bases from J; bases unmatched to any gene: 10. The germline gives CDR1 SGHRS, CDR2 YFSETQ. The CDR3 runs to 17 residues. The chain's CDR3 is CASSSGTSGNMGETQYF. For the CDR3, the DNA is TGCGCCAGCAGCTCTGGGACTAGCGGGAACATGGGGGAGACCCAGTACTTC.

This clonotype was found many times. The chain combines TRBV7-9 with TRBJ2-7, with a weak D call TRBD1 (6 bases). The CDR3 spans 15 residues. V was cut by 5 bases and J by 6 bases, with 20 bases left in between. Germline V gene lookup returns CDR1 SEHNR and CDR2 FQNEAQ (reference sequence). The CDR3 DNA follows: TGTGCCAGCAGCACAAGAGGGGGTGCCTCGGGCGAGCAGTACTTC. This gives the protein CASSTRGGASGEQYF.

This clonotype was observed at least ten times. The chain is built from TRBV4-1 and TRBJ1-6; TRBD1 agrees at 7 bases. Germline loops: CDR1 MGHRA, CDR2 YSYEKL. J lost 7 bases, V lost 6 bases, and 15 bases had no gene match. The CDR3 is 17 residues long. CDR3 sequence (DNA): TGCGCCAGCAGAGGAAATAAACCGGGACAGAAGAATTCACCCCTCCACTTT. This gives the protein CASRGNKPGQKNSPLHF.